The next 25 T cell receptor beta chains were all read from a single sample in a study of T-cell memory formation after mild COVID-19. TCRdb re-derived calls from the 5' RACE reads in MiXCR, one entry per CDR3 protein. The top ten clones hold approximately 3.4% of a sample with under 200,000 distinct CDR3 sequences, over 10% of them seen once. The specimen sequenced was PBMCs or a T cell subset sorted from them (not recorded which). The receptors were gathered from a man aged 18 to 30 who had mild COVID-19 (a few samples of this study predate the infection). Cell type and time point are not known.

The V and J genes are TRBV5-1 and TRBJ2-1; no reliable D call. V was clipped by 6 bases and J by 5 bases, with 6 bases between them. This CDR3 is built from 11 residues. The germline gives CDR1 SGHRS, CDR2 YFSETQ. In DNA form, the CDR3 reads TGCGCCAGCATTGCCAACAATGAGCAGTTCTTC. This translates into CASIANNEQFF.

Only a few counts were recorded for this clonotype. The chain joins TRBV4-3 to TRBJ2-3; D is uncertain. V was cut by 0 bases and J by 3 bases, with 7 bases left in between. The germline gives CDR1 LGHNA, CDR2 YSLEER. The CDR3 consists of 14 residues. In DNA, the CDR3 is TGCGCCAGCAGCCAAGAAGCCTTTACAGATACGCAGTATTTT. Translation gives CASSQEAFTDTQYF.

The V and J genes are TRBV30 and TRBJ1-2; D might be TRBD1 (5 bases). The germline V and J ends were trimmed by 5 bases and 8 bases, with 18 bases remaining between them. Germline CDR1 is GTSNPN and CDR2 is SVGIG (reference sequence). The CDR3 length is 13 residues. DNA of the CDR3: TGTGCCTGGGCGGTCTTCAGGGCTCAAGGCTACACCTTC. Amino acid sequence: CAWAVFRAQGYTF. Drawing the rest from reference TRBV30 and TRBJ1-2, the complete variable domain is SQTIHQWPATLVQPVGSPLSLECTVEGTSNPNLYWYRQAAGRGLQLLFYSVGIGQISSEVPQNLSASRPQDRQFILSSKKLLLSDSGFYLCAWAVFRAQGYTFGSGTRLTVV.

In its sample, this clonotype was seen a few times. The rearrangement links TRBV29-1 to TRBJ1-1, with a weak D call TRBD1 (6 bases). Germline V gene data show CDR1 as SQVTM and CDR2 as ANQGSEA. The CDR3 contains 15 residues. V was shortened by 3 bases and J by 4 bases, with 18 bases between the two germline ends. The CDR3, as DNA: TGCAGCGTTGACCCGGGGGCAGGGGCGGGCACTGAAGCTTTCTTT. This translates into CSVDPGAGAGTEAFF.

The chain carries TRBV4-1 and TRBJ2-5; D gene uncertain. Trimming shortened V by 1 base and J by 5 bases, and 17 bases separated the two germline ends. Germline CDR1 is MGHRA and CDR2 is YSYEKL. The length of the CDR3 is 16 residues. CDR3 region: CASSQVVLSARETQYF. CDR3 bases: TGCGCCAGCAGCCAAGTCGTGCTCTCGGCGAGGGAGACCCAGTACTTC.

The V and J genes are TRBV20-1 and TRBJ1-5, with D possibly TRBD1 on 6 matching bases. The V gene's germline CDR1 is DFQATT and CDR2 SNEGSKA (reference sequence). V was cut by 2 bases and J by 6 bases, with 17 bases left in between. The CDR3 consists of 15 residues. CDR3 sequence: CSARSGAGLIQPQHF. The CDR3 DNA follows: TGCAGTGCTAGATCAGGGGCGGGTTTGATTCAGCCCCAGCATTTT.

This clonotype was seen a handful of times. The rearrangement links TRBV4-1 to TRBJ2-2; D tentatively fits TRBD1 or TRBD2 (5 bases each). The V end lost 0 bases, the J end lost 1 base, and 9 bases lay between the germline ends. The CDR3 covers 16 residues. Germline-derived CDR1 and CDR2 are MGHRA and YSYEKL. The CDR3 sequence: CASSQDPGGNTGELFF. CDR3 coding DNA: TGCGCCAGCAGCCAAGATCCTGGGGGGAACACCGGGGAGCTGTTTTTT.

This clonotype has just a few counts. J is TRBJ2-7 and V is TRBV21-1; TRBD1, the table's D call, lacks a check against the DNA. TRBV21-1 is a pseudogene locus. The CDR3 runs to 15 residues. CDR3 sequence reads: CASSDRGGQGGEQYF. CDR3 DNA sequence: TGTGCCAGCAGCGACAGGGGGGGACAAGGGGGCGAGCAGTACTTC.

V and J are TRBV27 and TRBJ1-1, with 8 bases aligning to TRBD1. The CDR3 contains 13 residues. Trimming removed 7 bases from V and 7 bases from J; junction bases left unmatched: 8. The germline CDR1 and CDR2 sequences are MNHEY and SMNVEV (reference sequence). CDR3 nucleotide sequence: TGTGCCAGCACCACTTGGGGGACAGGTGAAGCTTTCTTT. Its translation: CASTTWGTGEAFF.

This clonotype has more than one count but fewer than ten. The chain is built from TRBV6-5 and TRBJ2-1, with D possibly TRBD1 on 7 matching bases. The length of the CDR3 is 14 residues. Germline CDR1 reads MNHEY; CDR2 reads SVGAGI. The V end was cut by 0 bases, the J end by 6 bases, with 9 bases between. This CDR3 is CASSYSRDSNEQFF. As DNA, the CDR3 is TGTGCCAGCAGTTACTCGCGGGACAGCAATGAGCAGTTCTTC.

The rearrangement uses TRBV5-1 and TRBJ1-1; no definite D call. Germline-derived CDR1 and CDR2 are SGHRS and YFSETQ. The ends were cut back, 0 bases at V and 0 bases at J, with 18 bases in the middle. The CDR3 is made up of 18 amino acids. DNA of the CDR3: TGCGCCAGCAGCTTGGATGAACGGCAACACGGTATGAACACTGAAGCTTTCTTT. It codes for CASSLDERQHGMNTEAFF.

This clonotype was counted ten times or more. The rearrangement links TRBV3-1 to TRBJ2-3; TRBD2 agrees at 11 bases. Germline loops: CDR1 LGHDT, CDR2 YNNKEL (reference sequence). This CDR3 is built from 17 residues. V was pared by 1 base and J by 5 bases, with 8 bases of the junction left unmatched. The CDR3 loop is CASSQGSASGGLDTQYF. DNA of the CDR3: TGTGCCAGCAGCCAAGGGTCCGCTAGCGGGGGGTTAGATACGCAGTATTTT.

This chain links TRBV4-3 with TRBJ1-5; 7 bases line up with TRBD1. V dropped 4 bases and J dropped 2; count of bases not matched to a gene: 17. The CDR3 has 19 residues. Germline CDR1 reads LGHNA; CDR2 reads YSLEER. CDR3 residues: CASSRAVNQGVGGNQPQHF. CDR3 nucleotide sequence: TGCGCCAGCAGCCGAGCTGTTAACCAGGGGGTAGGTGGCAATCAGCCCCAGCATTTT.

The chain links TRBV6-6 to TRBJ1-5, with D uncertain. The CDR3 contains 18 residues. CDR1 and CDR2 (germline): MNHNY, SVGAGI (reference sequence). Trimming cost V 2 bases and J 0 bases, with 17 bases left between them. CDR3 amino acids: CASSYGGDGGYSNQPQHF. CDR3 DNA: TGTGCCAGCAGTTACGGCGGAGACGGTGGTTATAGCAATCAGCCCCAGCATTTT.

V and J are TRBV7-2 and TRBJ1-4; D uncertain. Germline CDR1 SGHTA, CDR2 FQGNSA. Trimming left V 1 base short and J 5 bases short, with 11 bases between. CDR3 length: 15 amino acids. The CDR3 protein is CASSLVGLQNEKLFF. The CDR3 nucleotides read TGTGCCAGCAGCTTAGTCGGGTTACAGAATGAAAAACTGTTTTTT.

The CDR3 DNA is TGCGCCAGCAGCTTAGGGGGGGCCAAGTACGAGCAGTACGTC. This sequence encodes CASSLGGAKYEQYV. This rearrangement joins TRBV5-1 to TRBJ2-7; a weak D match, TRBD2 (7 bases). The CDR3 totals 14 residues. In germline, CDR1 is SGHRS, CDR2 YFSETQ. Trimming stripped 2 bases from V and 4 bases from J, with 13 bases between.

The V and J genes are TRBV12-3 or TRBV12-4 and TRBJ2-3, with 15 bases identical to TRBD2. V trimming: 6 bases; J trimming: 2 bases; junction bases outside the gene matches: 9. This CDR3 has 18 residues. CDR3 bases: TGTGCCAGCAGCTACTCCGGGACTAGCGGGGGGCCCACAGATACGCAGTATTTT. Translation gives CASSYSGTSGGPTDTQYF.

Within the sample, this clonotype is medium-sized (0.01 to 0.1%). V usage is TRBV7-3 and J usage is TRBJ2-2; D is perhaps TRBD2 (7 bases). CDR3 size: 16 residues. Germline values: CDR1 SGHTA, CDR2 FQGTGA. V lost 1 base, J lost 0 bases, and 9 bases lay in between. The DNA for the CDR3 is TGTGCCAGCAGCTTAAGGGGGGGCTCGAACACCGGGGAGCTGTTTTTT. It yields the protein CASSLRGGSNTGELFF.

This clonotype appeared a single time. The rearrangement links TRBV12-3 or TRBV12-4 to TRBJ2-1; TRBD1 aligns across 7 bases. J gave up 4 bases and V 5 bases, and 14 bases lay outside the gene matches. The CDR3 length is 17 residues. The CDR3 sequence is CASSTIGGTADYNEQFF. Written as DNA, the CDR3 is TGTGCCAGCAGTACCATAGGTGGGACAGCCGATTACAATGAGCAGTTCTTC.

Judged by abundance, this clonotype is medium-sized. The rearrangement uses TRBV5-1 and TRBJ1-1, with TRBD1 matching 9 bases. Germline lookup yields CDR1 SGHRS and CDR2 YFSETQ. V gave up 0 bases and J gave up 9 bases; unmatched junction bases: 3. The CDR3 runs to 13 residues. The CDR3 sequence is CASSLGDRGKAFF. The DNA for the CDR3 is TGCGCCAGCAGCTTGGGCGACAGGGGGAAAGCTTTCTTT.

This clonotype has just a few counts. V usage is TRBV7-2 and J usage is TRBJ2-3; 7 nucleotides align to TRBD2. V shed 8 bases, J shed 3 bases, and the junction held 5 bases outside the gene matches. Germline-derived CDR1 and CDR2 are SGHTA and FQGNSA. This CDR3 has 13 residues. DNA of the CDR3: TGTGCCAGCGAGCGGGGCAGGACAGATACGCAGTATTTT. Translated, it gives CASERGRTDTQYF.

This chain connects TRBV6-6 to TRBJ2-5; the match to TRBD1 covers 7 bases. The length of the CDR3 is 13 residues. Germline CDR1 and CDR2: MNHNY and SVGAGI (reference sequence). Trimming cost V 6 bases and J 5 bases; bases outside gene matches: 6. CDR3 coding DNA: TGTGCCAGCAGCAGGGGACAGTTGGAGACCCAGTACTTC. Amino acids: CASSRGQLETQYF.

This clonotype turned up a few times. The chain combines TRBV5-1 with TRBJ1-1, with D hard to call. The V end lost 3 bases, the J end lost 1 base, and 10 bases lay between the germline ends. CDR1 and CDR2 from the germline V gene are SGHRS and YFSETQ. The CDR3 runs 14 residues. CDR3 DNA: TGCGCCAGCAGCTCGCTTACGAGGAACACTGAAGCTTTCTTT. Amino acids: CASSSLTRNTEAFF.

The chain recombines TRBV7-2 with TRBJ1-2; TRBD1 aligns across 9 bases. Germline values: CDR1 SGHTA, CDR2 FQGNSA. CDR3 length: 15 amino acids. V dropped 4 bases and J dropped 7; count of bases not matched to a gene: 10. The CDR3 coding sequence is TGTGCCAGCAGCTCACCGGGCGGGACAGGGTCTGGCTACACCTTC. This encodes CASSSPGGTGSGYTF.

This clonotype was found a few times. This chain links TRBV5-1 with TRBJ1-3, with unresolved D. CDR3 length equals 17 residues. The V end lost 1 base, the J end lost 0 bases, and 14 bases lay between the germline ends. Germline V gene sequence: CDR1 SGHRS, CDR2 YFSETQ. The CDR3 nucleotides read TGCGCCAGCAGCTTGAGTCCGGCAGGTTACTCTGGAAACACCATATATTTT. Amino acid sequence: CASSLSPAGYSGNTIYF.